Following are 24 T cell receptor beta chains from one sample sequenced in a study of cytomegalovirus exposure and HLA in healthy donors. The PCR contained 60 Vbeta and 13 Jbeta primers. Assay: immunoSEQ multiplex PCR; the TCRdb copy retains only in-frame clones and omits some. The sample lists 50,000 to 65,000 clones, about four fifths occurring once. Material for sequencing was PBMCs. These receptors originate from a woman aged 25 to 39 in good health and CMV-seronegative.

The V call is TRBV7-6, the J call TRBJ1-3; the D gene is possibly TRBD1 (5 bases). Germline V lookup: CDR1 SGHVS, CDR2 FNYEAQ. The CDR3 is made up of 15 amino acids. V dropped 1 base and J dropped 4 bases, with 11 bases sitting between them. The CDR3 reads CASSLVTATGNTIYF. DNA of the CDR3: TGTGCCAGCAGCTTAGTGACAGCGACGGGAAACACCATATATTTT.

The DNA of the CDR3 is TGTGCCAGTAGTTTCCGGGACTCATACACCGGGGAGCTGTTTTTT. It encodes CASSFRDSYTGELFF. This rearrangement joins TRBV19 to TRBJ2-2, with TRBD2 as a possible D gene (6 bases). This CDR3 contains 15 residues. The germline V gene has CDR1 LNHDA and CDR2 SQIVND (reference sequence). V was clipped by 5 bases and J by 3 bases, with 13 bases between them.

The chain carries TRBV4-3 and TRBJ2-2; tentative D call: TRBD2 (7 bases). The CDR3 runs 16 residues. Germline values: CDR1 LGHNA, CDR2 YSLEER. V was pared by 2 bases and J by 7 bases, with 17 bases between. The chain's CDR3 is CASSQTAGAVGGELFF. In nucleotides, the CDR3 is TGCGCCAGCAGCCAAACTGCGGGGGCTGTAGGCGGGGAGCTGTTTTTT.

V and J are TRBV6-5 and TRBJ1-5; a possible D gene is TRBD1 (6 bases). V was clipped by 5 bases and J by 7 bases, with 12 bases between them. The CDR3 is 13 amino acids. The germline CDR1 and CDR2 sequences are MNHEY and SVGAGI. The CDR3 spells CASSLQGNQPQHF. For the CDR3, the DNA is TGTGCCAGCAGTCTACAGGGAAACCAGCCCCAGCATTTT.

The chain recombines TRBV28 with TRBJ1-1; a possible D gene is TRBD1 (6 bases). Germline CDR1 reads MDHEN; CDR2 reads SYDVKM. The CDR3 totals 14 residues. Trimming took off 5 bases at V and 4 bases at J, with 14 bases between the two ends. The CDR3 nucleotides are TGTGCCAGCAGTCTGACAGGAGGAGTCACTGAAGCTTTCTTT. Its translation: CASSLTGGVTEAFF.

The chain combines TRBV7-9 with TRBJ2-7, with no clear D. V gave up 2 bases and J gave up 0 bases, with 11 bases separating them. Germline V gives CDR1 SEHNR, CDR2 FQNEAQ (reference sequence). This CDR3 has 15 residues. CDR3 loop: CASSLQGLDSYEQYF. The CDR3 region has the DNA TGTGCCAGCAGCTTACAAGGCCTAGACTCCTACGAGCAGTACTTC.

CDR3 coding DNA: TGTGCCAGCAGCTTATTGGCTAGCGGGGGGAATGAGCAGTTCTTC. It is translated as CASSLLASGGNEQFF. This chain links TRBV7-6 with TRBJ2-1, with 11 bases fitting TRBD2. Germline loops: CDR1 SGHVS, CDR2 FNYEAQ. This CDR3 has 15 amino acids. V shed 2 bases, J shed 7 bases, and the junction held 4 bases outside the gene matches.

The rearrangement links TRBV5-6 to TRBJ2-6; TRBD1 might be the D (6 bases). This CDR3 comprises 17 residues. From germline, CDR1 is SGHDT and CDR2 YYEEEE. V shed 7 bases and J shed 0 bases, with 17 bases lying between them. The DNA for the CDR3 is TGTGCCAGCCGACTCCAGGGGAAGATCTCTGGGGCCAACGTCCTGACTTTC. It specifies CASRLQGKISGANVLTF.

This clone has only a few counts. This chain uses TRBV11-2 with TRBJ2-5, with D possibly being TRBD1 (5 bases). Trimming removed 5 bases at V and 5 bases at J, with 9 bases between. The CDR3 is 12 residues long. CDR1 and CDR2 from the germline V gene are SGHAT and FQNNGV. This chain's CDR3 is CASSGAGETQYF. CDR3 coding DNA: TGTGCCAGCAGCGGGGCCGGGGAGACCCAGTACTTC.

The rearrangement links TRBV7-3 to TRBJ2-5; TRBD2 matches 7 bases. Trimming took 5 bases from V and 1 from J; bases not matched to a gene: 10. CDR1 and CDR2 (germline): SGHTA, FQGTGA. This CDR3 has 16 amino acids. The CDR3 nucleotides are TGTGCCAGCAGCCCCTATTTAAGCGGGACCCAAGAGACCCAGTACTTC. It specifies CASSPYLSGTQETQYF.

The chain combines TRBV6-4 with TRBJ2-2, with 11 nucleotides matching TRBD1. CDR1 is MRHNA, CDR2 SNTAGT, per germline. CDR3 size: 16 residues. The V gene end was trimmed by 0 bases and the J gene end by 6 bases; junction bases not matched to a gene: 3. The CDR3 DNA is TGTGCCAGCAGTGACTCGGGGGACAGGGGGTCCGGGGAGCTGTTTTTT. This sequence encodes CASSDSGDRGSGELFF.

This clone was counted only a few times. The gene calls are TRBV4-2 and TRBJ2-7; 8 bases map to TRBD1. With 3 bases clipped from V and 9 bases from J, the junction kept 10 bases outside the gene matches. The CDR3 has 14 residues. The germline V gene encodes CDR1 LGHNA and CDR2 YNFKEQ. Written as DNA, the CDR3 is TGTGCCAGCAGCCACCGCATGGACAGGGTAGGGCAGTACTTC. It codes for CASSHRMDRVGQYF.

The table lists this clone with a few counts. This CDR3 is CASSQEGDGSYEQYF. The CDR3 bases are TGTGCCAGCAGCCAAGAGGGTGACGGGAGCTACGAGCAGTACTTC. This chain links TRBV4-2 with TRBJ2-7, with D possibly being TRBD2 (6 bases). The CDR3 has 15 residues. V dropped 0 bases and J dropped 3 bases, with 12 bases sitting between them. From germline, CDR1 is LGHNA and CDR2 YNFKEQ.

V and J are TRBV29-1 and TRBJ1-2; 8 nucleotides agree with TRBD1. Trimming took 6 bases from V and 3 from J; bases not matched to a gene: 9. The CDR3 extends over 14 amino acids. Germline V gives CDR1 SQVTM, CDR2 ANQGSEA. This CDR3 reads CSVASGTGDYGYTF. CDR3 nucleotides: TGCAGCGTCGCATCCGGGACAGGAGACTATGGCTACACCTTC.

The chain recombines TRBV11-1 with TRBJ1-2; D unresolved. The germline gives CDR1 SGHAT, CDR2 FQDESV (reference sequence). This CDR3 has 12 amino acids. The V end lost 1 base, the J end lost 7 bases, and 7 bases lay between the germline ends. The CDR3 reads CASSLDSSGYTF. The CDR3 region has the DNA TGTGCCAGCAGCTTAGACAGTAGTGGCTACACCTTC.

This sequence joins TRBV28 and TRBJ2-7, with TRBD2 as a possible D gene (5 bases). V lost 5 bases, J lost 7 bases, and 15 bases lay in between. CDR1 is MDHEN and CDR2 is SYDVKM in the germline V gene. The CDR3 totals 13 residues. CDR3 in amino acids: CASSNFGDYEQYF. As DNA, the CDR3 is TGTGCCAGCAGTAACTTCGGGGATTATGAGCAGTACTTC.

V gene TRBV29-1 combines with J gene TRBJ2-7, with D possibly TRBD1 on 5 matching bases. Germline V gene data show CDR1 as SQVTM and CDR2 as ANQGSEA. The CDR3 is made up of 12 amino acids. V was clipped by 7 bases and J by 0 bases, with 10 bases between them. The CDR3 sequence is CSGGGNSYEQYF. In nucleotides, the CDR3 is TGCAGCGGGGGCGGAAACTCCTACGAGCAGTACTTC.

CDR3 protein: CASTPLASTDTQYF. Here the CDR3 DNA reads TGCGCCAGCACCCCCTTAGCGAGCACAGATACGCAGTATTTT. This chain links TRBV5-1 with TRBJ2-3; possible D gene TRBD2, 5 bases. V was trimmed by 6 bases and J by 0 bases, leaving 11 bases between them. CDR1 and CDR2 from the germline V gene are SGHRS and YFSETQ. This CDR3 region has 14 residues.

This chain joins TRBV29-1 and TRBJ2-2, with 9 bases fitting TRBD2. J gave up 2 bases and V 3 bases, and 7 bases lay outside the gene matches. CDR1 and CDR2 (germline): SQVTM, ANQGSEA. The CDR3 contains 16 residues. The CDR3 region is CSVDWAGLANTGELFF. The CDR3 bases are TGCAGCGTTGATTGGGCGGGACTAGCCAACACCGGGGAGCTGTTTTTT.

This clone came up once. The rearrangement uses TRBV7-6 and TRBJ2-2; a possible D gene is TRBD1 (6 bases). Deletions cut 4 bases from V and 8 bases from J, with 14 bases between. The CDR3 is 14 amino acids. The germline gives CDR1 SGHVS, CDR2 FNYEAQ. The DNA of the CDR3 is TGTGCCAGCAGCTCCGCAACAGGGTCGGGGGAGCTGTTTTTT. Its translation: CASSSATGSGELFF.

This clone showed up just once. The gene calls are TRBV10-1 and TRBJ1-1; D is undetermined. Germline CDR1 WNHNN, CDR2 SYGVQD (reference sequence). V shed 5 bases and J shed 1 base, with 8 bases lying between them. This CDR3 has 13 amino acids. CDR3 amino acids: CASSRLQNTEAFF. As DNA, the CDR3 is TGCGCCAGCAGTCGTTTACAGAACACTGAAGCTTTCTTT.

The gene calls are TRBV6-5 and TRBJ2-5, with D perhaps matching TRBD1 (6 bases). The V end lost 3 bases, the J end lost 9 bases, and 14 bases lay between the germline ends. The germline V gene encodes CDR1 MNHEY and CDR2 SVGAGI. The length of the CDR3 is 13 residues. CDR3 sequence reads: CASSYWDQGSQYF. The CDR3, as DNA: TGTGCCAGCAGTTATTGGGACCAGGGGTCCCAGTACTTC.

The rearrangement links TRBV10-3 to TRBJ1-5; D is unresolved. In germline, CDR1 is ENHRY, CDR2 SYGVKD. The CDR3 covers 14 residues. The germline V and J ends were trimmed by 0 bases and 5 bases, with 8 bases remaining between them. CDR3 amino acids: CAISESEGYQPQHF. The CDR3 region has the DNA TGTGCCATCAGTGAGTCTGAGGGCTATCAGCCCCAGCATTTT.

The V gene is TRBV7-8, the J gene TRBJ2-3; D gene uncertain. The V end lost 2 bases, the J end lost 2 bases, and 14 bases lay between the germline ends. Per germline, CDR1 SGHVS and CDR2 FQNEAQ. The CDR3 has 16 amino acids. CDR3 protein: CASSLISGRSTDTQYF. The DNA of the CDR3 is TGTGCCAGCAGCTTAATTTCAGGCCGATCCACAGATACGCAGTATTTT.